This T cell receptor (beta chain) derives from a study of T cell repertoires in MIS-A myocarditis (dated by TCRdb to the early 2020s). The QIAamp DNA FFPE kit was used to extract genomic DNA from formalin-fixed paraffin-embedded autopsy tissue. Reading the germline V gene (reference sequence) gives CDR1 LNHDA and CDR2 SQIVND. After removal of 4 bases from V and 12 bases from J, the junction retains 6 bases not matched to a gene. Spanning cysteine to phenylalanine, the CDR3 consists of 13 amino acids. The CDR3 DNA has 39 bases and is translated from base 1. Amplification of TCRbeta CDR3 regions relied on the immunoSEQ bias-controlled multiplex PCR, followed by high-throughput sequencing. The published analysis was carried out like this. CDR3 sequences were collapsed and filtered with the immunoSEQ vendor pipeline, and the abundance and frequency of each unique TCRbeta CDR3 were thereby quantified. Using a 90% global sequence identity threshold, CD-HIT clustered dominant CDR3 amino acid sequences together with SARS-CoV-2-specific ImmuneCODE TCRbeta sequences. A clone was classed as hyperexpanded at a frequency of 0.1 to 1 and as large at a frequency of 0.01 to 0.1. CDR3 amino acid sequences and V and J gene assignments of dominant clones were confirmed with MiXCR. The R stringdist package was used to calculate Levenshtein distances between the patient clonotypes and the ImmuneCODE hits. TCRdb's version of the immuneACCESS table is confined to in-frame rearrangements and falls short of the full clone set. An unresolved V gene accounts for under half of the shortfall where checked; the remainder is of unknown origin. That table gives V, J and clone size, and the DNA gave D and trimming. The sample records more than 6,000 clones, 78% of which are singletons. Of the sample, around 20% falls within the top ten clones.

Note on this clone: The clone's antigen remains unknown. No quality values exist for individual bases; no much larger clone is one base distant.

Sequencing was carried out using right inferior lung lobe tissue obtained at autopsy. The TCR was taken from a young man with fulminant myocarditis from multisystem inflammatory syndrome in adults (MIS-A) after COVID-19. The chain joins TRBV19 to TRBJ2-1; 10 central bases correspond to TRBD2. For the CDR3, the sequence is CASSSRSSGGQFF. Read as DNA, the sequence is TGTGCCAGTAGTAGCCGTTCTAGCGGGGGGCAGTTCTTC.